The rows below give T cell receptor beta chains drawn from one sample of a study of T cell responses to AZD1222 COVID-19 vaccine. TCRdb's table, derived via immunoSEQ multiplex PCR, lists solely in-frame clones and lacks some. The sample has approximately 68,000 clones; roughly 84% are singletons. The material was peripheral blood, obtained on day 0 of AZD1222 vaccination. These receptors were taken from an adult in good health. CDR3s include the opening cysteine and the closing phenylalanine or tryptophan. Each record gives: CDR3 length, clone size, D gene, V gene, J gene, CDR3 protein, CDR3 DNA. The D gene is left open where the match is weak. Clone size is stated in some rows and not others, as once, few, many or a class when expanded.

15	once	.	TRBV19	TRBJ1-1	CASSIFPLKVTEAFF	TGTGCCAGTAGTATCTTCCCTCTTAAGGTCACTGAAGCTTTCTTT
15	.	.	TRBV5-6	TRBJ2-6	CASSYGSSGANVLTF	TGTGCCAGCAGCTACGGGTCCTCTGGGGCCAACGTCCTGACTTTC
16	.	.	TRBV5-6	TRBJ1-2	CASSRFEGIHTYGYTF	TGTGCCAGCAGCCGTTTTGAGGGGATCCACACCTATGGCTACACCTTC
13	.	.	TRBV30	TRBJ1-2	CAWSSGGNVGYTF	TGTGCCTGGAGTTCCGGGGGTAACGTCGGCTACACCTTC
11	.	TRBD1	TRBV6-5	TRBJ2-2	CASRTGRELFF	TGTGCCAGCAGGACAGGGCGGGAGCTGTTTTTT
17	.	.	TRBV5-4	TRBJ1-6	CASSTGPRSKGNSPLHF	TGTGCCAGCAGCACTGGGCCCAGGTCCAAAGGCAATTCACCCCTCCACTTT
16	.	TRBD2	TRBV5-1	TRBJ2-5	CASSGTSGGARETQYF	TGCGCCAGCAGCGGGACTAGCGGGGGGGCTCGGGAGACCCAGTACTTC
14	.	TRBD1	TRBV28	TRBJ1-1	CASSLTDRGTEAFF	TGTGCCAGCAGCCTTACTGACAGGGGAACTGAAGCTTTCTTT
15	.	.	TRBV3-1/TRBV3-2	TRBJ2-3	CASSPAGGARGTQYF	TGTGCCAGCAGCCCAGCAGGGGGGGCTAGGGGTACGCAGTATTTT
13	.	.	TRBV5-1	TRBJ1-2	CASSLADGYGYTF	TGCGCCAGCAGCTTGGCGGACGGTTATGGCTACACCTTC
14	.	.	TRBV19	TRBJ1-2	CASSIGPGTFGYTF	TGTGCCAGTAGTATAGGGCCAGGAACTTTTGGCTACACCTTC
14	few	.	TRBV2	TRBJ1-5	CASSVAQANQPQHF	TGTGCCAGCAGTGTAGCACAGGCCAATCAGCCCCAGCATTTT
12	.	.	TRBV6-5	TRBJ1-1	CASSFAGTEAFF	TGTGCCAGCAGCTTCGCGGGGACTGAAGCTTTCTTT
13	.	.	TRBV30	TRBJ2-5	CACTGGPGETQYF	TGTGCCTGTACCGGGGGCCCGGGAGAGACCCAGTACTTC
16	once	.	TRBV4-1	TRBJ2-1	CASSEPGEGSHNEQFF	TGCGCCAGCAGCGAGCCAGGTGAGGGTAGCCACAATGAGCAGTTCTTC
15	.	.	TRBV3-1/TRBV3-2	TRBJ1-2	CASSQVASYRYGYTF	TGTGCCAGCAGCCAAGTGGCGAGCTACCGCTATGGCTACACCTTC
16	.	TRBD1	TRBV3-1/TRBV3-2	TRBJ2-2	CASSRQTGPNTGELFF	TGTGCCAGCAGCCGCCAGACAGGGCCTAACACCGGGGAGCTGTTTTTT
12	.	.	TRBV29-1	TRBJ2-5	CSVDELRETQYF	TGCAGCGTTGATGAACTGAGGGAGACCCAGTACTTC
14	once	TRBD1	TRBV12-5	TRBJ1-2	CASGIGTGEAGYTF	TGTGCTAGTGGTATCGGGACAGGGGAAGCCGGCTACACCTTC
16	.	TRBD2	TRBV7-9	TRBJ2-5	CASTDVKRDLGETQYF	TGTGCCAGCACCGACGTAAAGCGGGACCTGGGGGAGACCCAGTACTTC
19	.	TRBD1	TRBV9	TRBJ1-1	CASSVDGTGSRPVNTEAFF	TGTGCCAGCAGCGTAGACGGGACAGGGAGTCGCCCCGTGAACACTGAAGCTTTCTTT
15	.	.	TRBV7-2	TRBJ2-2	CASSLDGRRTGELFF	TGTGCCAGCAGCTTAGACGGACGCAGGACGGGGGAGCTGTTTTTT
14	.	.	TRBV24-1	TRBJ2-3	CATSDPGGGDTQYF	TGTGCCACCAGTGATCCCGGAGGGGGGGATACGCAGTATTTT
15	few	TRBD1	TRBV6-5	TRBJ2-2	CASSYGTGGTGELFF	TGTGCCAGCAGTTACGGGACAGGGGGGACCGGGGAGCTGTTTTTT
13	.	TRBD2	TRBV7-3	TRBJ2-2	CASSLSGDGELFF	TGTGCCAGCAGCCTAAGCGGGGACGGGGAGCTGTTTTTT
14	.	.	TRBV12-5	TRBJ1-6	CASGLGQLNSPLHF	TGTGCTAGTGGTTTGGGACAGCTCAATTCACCCCTCCACTTT
15	once	.	TRBV5-5	TRBJ1-2	CASTSFEDKLYGYTF	TGTGCCAGCACCTCCTTCGAGGACAAACTCTATGGCTACACCTTC
12	.	.	TRBV10-3	TRBJ2-1	CAISESGGLEFF	TGTGCCATCAGTGAGTCCGGGGGGCTGGAGTTCTTC
14	few	TRBD1	TRBV7-3	TRBJ1-2	CASSLGQGNYGYTF	TGTGCCAGCAGCCTGGGACAGGGGAACTATGGCTACACCTTC
14	once	TRBD1	TRBV11-2	TRBJ2-7	CASTKTGAPHEQYF	TGTGCCAGTACTAAGACAGGGGCCCCCCACGAGCAGTACTTC
18	.	TRBD1	TRBV3-1/TRBV3-2	TRBJ1-3	CASSLGTGRYGSGNTIYF	TGTGCCAGCAGCCTAGGGACAGGGCGATATGGCTCTGGAAACACCATATATTTT
13	.	.	TRBV7-2	TRBJ2-7	CASSALGTYEQYF	TGTGCCAGCAGCGCTCTAGGGACCTACGAGCAGTACTTC
10	.	.	TRBV20-1	TRBJ1-2	CSAPRGAYTF	TGCAGTGCCCCCAGGGGTGCCTACACCTTC
15	.	TRBD1	TRBV6-1	TRBJ1-1	CASSERGRQGPGAFF	TGTGCCAGCAGTGAAAGGGGCCGACAGGGGCCTGGAGCTTTCTTT
14	.	.	TRBV5-4	TRBJ2-3	CASSPRRGPDTQYF	TGTGCCAGCAGCCCTCGGAGGGGCCCAGATACGCAGTATTTT
15	once	.	TRBV19	TRBJ2-2	CASSPPGMNTGELFF	TGTGCCAGTAGCCCACCGGGGATGAACACCGGGGAGCTGTTTTTT
12	.	.	TRBV2	TRBJ1-2	CASNTGGDGYTF	TGTGCCAGCAATACGGGGGGCGATGGCTACACCTTC
16	.	.	TRBV6-1	TRBJ1-2	CASSAGNIPPTGGYTF	TGTGCCAGCAGTGCGGGAAACATCCCCCCGACTGGGGGCTACACCTTC
13	.	TRBD2	TRBV19	TRBJ2-7	CASSWASGEEQYF	TGTGCCAGTAGCTGGGCTAGCGGGGAAGAGCAGTACTTC
14	.	.	TRBV5-3	TRBJ1-1	CARSSDKRDTEAFF	TGTGCCAGAAGCTCGGACAAGCGGGACACTGAAGCTTTCTTT
17	.	.	TRBV7-2	TRBJ2-2	CASSLGYGGPGTGELFF	TGTGCCAGCAGCTTAGGGTACGGGGGGCCGGGCACCGGGGAGCTGTTTTTT
16	.	TRBD1	TRBV11-2	TRBJ1-6	CASSLLGQGHNSPLHF	TGTGCCAGCAGCTTACTGGGACAGGGGCACAATTCACCCCTCCACTTT
13	.	.	TRBV18	TRBJ1-4	CASSQGREEKLFF	TGTGCCAGCTCACAGGGCCGTGAGGAAAAACTGTTTTTT
11	.	TRBD1	TRBV28	TRBJ2-7	CASAGGWEQYF	TGTGCCAGTGCAGGGGGATGGGAGCAGTACTTC
12	.	TRBD1	TRBV7-9	TRBJ1-2	CASSLGQYGYTF	TGTGCCAGCAGCTTGGGACAGTATGGCTACACCTTC
15	few	TRBD2	TRBV28	TRBJ2-1	CASSLGTSGADEQFF	TGTGCCAGCAGTTTAGGGACTAGCGGGGCGGATGAGCAGTTCTTC
16	.	.	TRBV7-8	TRBJ2-3	CASTVSRTQGRDTQYF	TGTGCCAGCACGGTTAGTAGGACACAAGGGCGGGATACGCAGTATTTT
16	.	.	TRBV6-5	TRBJ2-2	CASSYLGAGNTGELFF	TGTGCCAGCAGTTATTTGGGGGCGGGGAACACCGGGGAGCTGTTTTTT
14	.	TRBD2	TRBV6-2/TRBV6-3	TRBJ2-7	CASSYSGGGGEQYF	TGTGCCAGCAGTTACAGCGGGGGGGGCGGCGAGCAGTACTTC
12	.	.	TRBV6-5	TRBJ2-5	CASSNLGETQYF	TGTGCCAGCAGTAACTTGGGAGAGACCCAGTACTTC
14	few	.	TRBV5-4	TRBJ2-7	CASSAFGGSYEQYF	TGTGCCAGCAGCGCCTTTGGGGGCTCCTACGAGCAGTACTTC
15	.	.	TRBV7-2	TRBJ1-5	CASSLDKGGGQPQHF	TGTGCCAGCAGCTTAGATAAGGGGGGTGGTCAGCCCCAGCATTTT
14	.	.	TRBV7-2	TRBJ1-1	CASSLEGVSTEAFF	TGTGCCAGCAGCCTCGAAGGGGTGTCGACTGAAGCTTTCTTT
12	.	.	TRBV3-1/TRBV3-2	TRBJ2-2	CASSQGSGELFF	TGTGCCAGCAGCCAGGGTTCCGGGGAGCTGTTTTTT
15	.	TRBD1	TRBV11-3	TRBJ2-1	CASSVDRGHENEQFF	TGTGCCAGCAGCGTGGACAGGGGGCATGAGAATGAGCAGTTCTTC
13	.	.	TRBV3-1/TRBV3-2	TRBJ2-1	CASSQGGADEQFF	TGTGCCAGCAGCCAAGGTGGAGCGGATGAGCAGTTCTTC
15	.	TRBD1	TRBV11-2	TRBJ1-2	CASSLDRQGASGYTF	TGTGCCAGCAGCTTAGATCGGCAGGGGGCCTCTGGCTACACCTTC
15	.	.	TRBV9	TRBJ2-6	CASSVGTPGANVLTF	TGTGCCAGCAGCGTAGGGACTCCTGGGGCCAACGTCCTGACTTTC
14	.	TRBD1	TRBV28	TRBJ1-3	CASSFGTAGNTIYF	TGTGCCAGCAGTTTTGGGACAGCCGGAAACACCATATATTTT